This T cell receptor (beta chain) was retrieved from a study of blood T cell repertoires in COVID-19. V was pared by 7 bases and J by 8 bases, with 8 bases of the junction left unmatched. CDR3 size: 14 residues. Germline CDR1 SGHRS, CDR2 YFSETQ. Libraries were prepared by immunoSEQ multiplex PCR; TCRdb keeps only in-frame clonotypes and omits some of them. The sample holds 350,000 to 450,000 clones; roughly 91% are singletons and the top ten take 1.7%. Source material: PBMCs or T cells enriched from blood (not recorded which). The origin of this receptor is a woman aged 30 to 39 who had recovered from COVID-19. The chain couples TRBV5-1 to TRBJ2-1; TRBD1 agrees at 11 bases. The DNA of the CDR3 is TGCGCCAGCCGCATGGACAGGGGGCGGGATGAGCAGTTCTTC. This codes for CASRMDRGRDEQFF.